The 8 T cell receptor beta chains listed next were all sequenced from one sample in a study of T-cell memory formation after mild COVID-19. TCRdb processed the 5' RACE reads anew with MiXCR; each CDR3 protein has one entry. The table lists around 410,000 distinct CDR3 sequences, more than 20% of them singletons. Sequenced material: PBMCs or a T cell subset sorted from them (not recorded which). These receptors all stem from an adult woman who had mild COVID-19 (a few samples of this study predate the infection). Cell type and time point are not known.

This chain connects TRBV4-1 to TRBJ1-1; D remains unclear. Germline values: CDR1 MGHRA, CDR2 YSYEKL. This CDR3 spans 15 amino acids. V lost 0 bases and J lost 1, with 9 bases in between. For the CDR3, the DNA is TGCGCCAGCAGCCAAGATAGGGCAGCGAACACTGAAGCTTTCTTT. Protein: CASSQDRAANTEAFF.

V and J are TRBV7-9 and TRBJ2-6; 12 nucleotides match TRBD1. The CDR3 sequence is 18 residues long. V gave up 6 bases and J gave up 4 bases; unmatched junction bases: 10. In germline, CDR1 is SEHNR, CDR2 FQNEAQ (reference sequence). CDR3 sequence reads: CASRPTGTGGEGANVLTF. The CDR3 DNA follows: TGTGCCAGCAGACCGACCGGGACAGGGGGCGAGGGGGCCAACGTCCTGACTTTC.

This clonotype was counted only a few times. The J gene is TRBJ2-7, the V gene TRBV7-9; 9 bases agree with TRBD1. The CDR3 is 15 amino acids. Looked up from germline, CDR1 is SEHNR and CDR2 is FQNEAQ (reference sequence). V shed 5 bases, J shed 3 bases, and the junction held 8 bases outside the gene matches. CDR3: CASSVRQGGNYEQYF. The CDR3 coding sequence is TGTGCCAGCAGCGTAAGACAGGGGGGCAACTACGAGCAGTACTTC. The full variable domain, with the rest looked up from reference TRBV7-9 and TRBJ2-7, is DTGVSQNPRHKITKRGQNVTFRCDPISEHNRLYWYRQTLGQGPEFLTYFQNEAQLEKSRLLSDRFSAERPKGSFSTLEIQRTEQGDSAMYLCASSVRQGGNYEQYFGPGTRLTVT.

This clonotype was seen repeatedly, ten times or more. CDR3 bases: TGCAGTGCTAGAGCAACAGCCTCCTACGAGCAGTACTTC. Amino acid sequence: CSARATASYEQYF. The rearrangement joins TRBV20-1 to TRBJ2-7; D is undetermined. The CDR3 runs to 13 residues. Trimming took 1 base from V and 0 from J, leaving 7 bases between them. In germline, CDR1 is DFQATT, CDR2 SNEGSKA (reference sequence).

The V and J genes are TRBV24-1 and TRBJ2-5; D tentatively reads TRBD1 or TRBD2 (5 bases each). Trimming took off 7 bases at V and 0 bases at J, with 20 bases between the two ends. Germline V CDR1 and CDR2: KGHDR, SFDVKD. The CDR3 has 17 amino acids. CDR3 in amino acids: CATSLGGSRDDQETQYF. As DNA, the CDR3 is TGTGCCACCAGCCTTGGGGGAAGCCGGGACGACCAAGAGACCCAGTACTTC.

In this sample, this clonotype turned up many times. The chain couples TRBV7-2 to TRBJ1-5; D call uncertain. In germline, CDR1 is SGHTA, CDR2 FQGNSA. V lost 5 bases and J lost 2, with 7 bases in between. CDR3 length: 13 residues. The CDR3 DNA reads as TGTGCCAGCAGCGTCCGGGGCAATCAGCCCCAGCATTTT. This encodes CASSVRGNQPQHF.

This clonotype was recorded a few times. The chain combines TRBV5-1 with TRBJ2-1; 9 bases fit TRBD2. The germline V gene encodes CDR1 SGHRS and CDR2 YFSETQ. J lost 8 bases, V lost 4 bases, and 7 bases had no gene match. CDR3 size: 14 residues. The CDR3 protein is CASSGGLAMDEQFF. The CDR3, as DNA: TGCGCCAGCAGCGGAGGACTAGCGATGGATGAGCAGTTCTTC.

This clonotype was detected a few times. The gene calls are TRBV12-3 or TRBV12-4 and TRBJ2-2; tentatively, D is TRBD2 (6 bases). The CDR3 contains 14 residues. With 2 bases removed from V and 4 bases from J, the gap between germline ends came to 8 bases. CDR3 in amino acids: CASSLMGGTGELFF. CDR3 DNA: TGTGCCAGCAGTTTAATGGGGGGCACCGGGGAGCTGTTTTTT.